In its sample, the clone carrying this TCR beta chain was seen a few times. Its antigen is still unknown. Trimming stripped 10 bases from V and 4 bases from J, with 16 bases between. Germline values: CDR1 ENHRY, CDR2 SYGVKD. CDR3 length equals 13 residues. The data belong to a study of post-analysis software for immune sequencing data. Overall study context: There were relapsing-remitting, secondary progressive and progressive-relapsing multiple sclerosis among the disease courses included. The study's findings and limits: There was significantly lower normalized Chao1 diversity in multiple sclerosis patients than in controls. Five TRBV segments, including TRBV5-6, TRBV5-1 and TRBV20-1, were more frequent in patients than controls.

Prepared TCR beta cDNA libraries contained unique molecular identifiers. Out of roughly 0.85 to 11 million T cells, about 520,000 cDNA molecules were generated. TCRdb used MiXCR to reprocess the PCR reads, holding one entry per CDR3 protein. The sample lists roughly 400,000 distinct CDR3 sequences, approximately 42% seen once, with 7.6% in the top ten. The specimen was blood. The chain has TRBV10-3 and TRBJ2-5; the D gene is possibly TRBD2 (6 bases). The sequence was obtained from a girl under 10 years old with multiple sclerosis. CDR3 DNA: TGTGCCAACTCACCGGGAGCGGGAGAGACCCAGTACTTC. Its translation: CANSPGAGETQYF.